The rows below give T cell receptor beta chains drawn from one sample of a study of blood T cell repertoires in COVID-19. This table comes from immunoSEQ multiplex PCR, and its TCRdb copy is limited to in-frame clones, with some not included. The profile shows under 250,000 clones, 70% to 80% of them singletons. The sequencing input was peripheral blood. These receptors came from a woman between 40 and 50 years old with COVID-19, enrolled during active disease. Each CDR3 is given with its conserved first and last residue.

J: TRBJ2-3; V: TRBV2; CDR3: CASTGQGYTDTQYF
J: TRBJ2-3; V: TRBV7-2; CDR3: CASSLAPGGDTQYF
J: TRBJ2-5; V: TRBV7-2; CDR3: CASSLTRDKETQYF
J: TRBJ2-7; V: TRBV7-2; CDR3: CASSLARRAGEQYF
J: TRBJ2-2; V: TRBV13; CDR3: CASSLVGQLNTGELFF
J: TRBJ2-7; V: TRBV5-1; CDR3: CASSAGPPGEQYF
J: TRBJ2-1; V: TRBV5-1; CDR3: CASSASGSSYNEQFF
J: TRBJ2-2; V: TRBV9; CDR3: CASSVTWMRLGNTGELFF
J: TRBJ2-2; V: TRBV10-1; CDR3: CASSESGRGEGGELFF
J: TRBJ1-6; V: TRBV3-1/TRBV3-2; CDR3: CASSQEGSSGGIGSPLHF
J: TRBJ2-7; V: TRBV3-1/TRBV3-2; CDR3: CASSPGASGIYEQYF